This TCR beta chain was documented in a study of T cells in Graves' hyperthyroidism and ophthalmopathy. Points from the study as a whole: Ophthalmopathy got predicted by the model a median approximately 6.3 months before its onset.

Germline values: CDR1 MNHEY, CDR2 SVGAGI. This CDR3 spans 13 amino acids. J lost 3 bases, V lost 5 bases, and 2 bases had no gene match. Template material for amplifying TCR beta CDR3 regions consisted of RNA transcripts. The study used the HTBI primer set for a first-round RT-PCR of the TCR CDR3. TCRdb re-called the multiplex PCR reads through MiXCR, storing one row per CDR3 protein. Of fewer than 750,000 distinct CDR3 sequences listed, around 45% are singletons. Used for diagnoses were clinical symptoms, serum thyroxine and TRAb, thyroid ultrasound and orbital computed tomography. This clonotype was seen just once. Its target is not known. This is likely a read error, given that the CDR3 carries no conserved phenylalanine or tryptophan at its end.

Sequencing input: peripheral blood or thyroid tissue (not recorded which). The chain combines TRBV6-5 with TRBJ1-1; the match to TRBD1 covers 8 bases. The TCR sequence derives from a woman in her late teens or twenties with Graves' hyperthyroidism. The CDR3 DNA follows: TGTGCCAGCAGTACAGGGGGGTACACTGAAGCTTTCTCT. Translated, it gives CASSTGGYTEAFS.